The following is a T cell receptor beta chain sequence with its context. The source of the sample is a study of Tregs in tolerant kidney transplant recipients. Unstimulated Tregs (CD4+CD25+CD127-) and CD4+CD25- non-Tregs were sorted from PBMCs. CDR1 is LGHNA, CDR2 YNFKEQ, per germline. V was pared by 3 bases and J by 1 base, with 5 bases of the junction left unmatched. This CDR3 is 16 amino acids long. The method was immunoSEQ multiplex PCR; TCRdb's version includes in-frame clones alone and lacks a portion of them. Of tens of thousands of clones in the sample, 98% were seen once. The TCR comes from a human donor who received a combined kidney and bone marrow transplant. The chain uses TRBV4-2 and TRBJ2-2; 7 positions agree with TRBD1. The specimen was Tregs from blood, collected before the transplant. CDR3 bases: TGTGCCAGCAGCCAGACGGGACAGAGGAACACCGGGGAGCTGTTTTTT. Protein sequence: CASSQTGQRNTGELFF.